Below, 3 T cell receptor beta chains from the same sample are listed, as sequenced in a study of blood T cell repertoires in COVID-19. The data were produced by immunoSEQ multiplex PCR, yet TCRdb's version contains in-frame clones alone and is incomplete. Here the sample spans about 210,000 clones, around 88% being singletons. Material for sequencing was peripheral blood. These receptor sequences come from a man over 45 with active or convalescent COVID-19.

V gene TRBV28 combines with J gene TRBJ2-7; tentative D call: TRBD1 (5 bases). The CDR3 runs 13 residues. V lost 6 bases to trimming and J lost 3 bases, with 12 bases between them. Germline V lookup: CDR1 MDHEN, CDR2 SYDVKM. CDR3 loop: CASRVTGSYEQYF. CDR3 nucleotide sequence: TGTGCCAGCAGGGTCACAGGCAGCTACGAGCAGTACTTC.

This clone was found once. CDR3 bases: TGTGCCAGCAGCGTAGCCCCAGCGAGCTCCTACAATGAGCAGTTCTTC. Its translation: CASSVAPASSYNEQFF. The rearrangement joins TRBV9 to TRBJ2-1; D is uncertain. The CDR3 is made up of 16 amino acids. V dropped 0 bases and J dropped 0 bases, with 10 bases sitting between them. Germline CDR1 reads SGDLS; CDR2 reads YYNGEE.

The V gene is TRBV6-6, the J gene TRBJ2-7; no firm D call. Trimming removed 2 bases from V and 2 bases from J, with 7 bases in between. The CDR3 is made up of 13 amino acids. Per the germline V gene, CDR1 is MNHNY and CDR2 is SVGAGI (reference sequence). The CDR3 region has the DNA TGTGCCAGCAGTTACGCAGCGACCTACGAGCAGTACTTC. It encodes CASSYAATYEQYF.